The subject of this entry is one T cell receptor (beta chain). Its antigen is unidentified. Individuals having autoimmune disease history or systemic immunosuppression were not enrolled. The J segment lost 10 bases and the V segment lost 8 bases, leaving 10 bases of the junction unmatched. Germline CDR1 and CDR2: LGHNA and YSLEER. This CDR3 is built from 13 residues. Here immunoSEQ multiplex PCR was the method, and the copy in TCRdb shows in-frame clones only, minus some. The repertoire holds 69,000 or so clones, more than 75% seen once, with approximately 6.1% in the top ten. The data originate from a study of OX40 agonist ivuxolimab in advanced cancers. At the level of the study: The study enrolled dose-escalation patients with hepatocellular carcinoma, melanoma, renal cell or head and neck cancer.

Study-level results: CD8+ T cells (on average) carried more expanded clones than CD4+ T cells. A proportion of nonresponders additionally exhibited low normalized T-cell clonal expansion.

This TCR was sampled from an adult with an advanced solid tumor such as melanoma, head and neck, liver or kidney cancer. Sequenced material: CD4+ or CD8+ T cells sorted from blood, taken in a trial of the OX40 agonist ivuxolimab. The V call is TRBV4-3, the J call TRBJ2-1; 8 nucleotides line up with TRBD1. The CDR3 DNA sequence: TGCGCCAGCGGTTCCGGGACAGGTTTGGAGCAGTTCTTC. It encodes CASGSGTGLEQFF.